A selection of T cell receptor beta chains follows, all from one sample in a study of T cells in Graves' hyperthyroidism and ophthalmopathy. TCRdb re-analysed the multiplex PCR reads in MiXCR, keeping a single row per CDR3 protein. The data show a few hundred thousand distinct CDR3 sequences, roughly an eighth seen once. The specimen sequenced was blood. All receptors come from a young woman with Graves' hyperthyroidism. The CDR3 runs from the conserved cysteine through the conserved F or W. A D gene is named only where the DNA matches it firmly. Size tells how often a clone was seen (once, few, many) or the class of an expanded clone, and some rows leave it out.

>TRBV20-1|TRBJ1-1|-|-|13
CSARSGMDTEAFF
TGCAGTGCTAGATCGGGTATGGACACTGAAGCTTTCTTT
>TRBV20-1|TRBJ2-1|many|TRBD2|15
CSARLAGRTYNEQFF
TGCAGTGCTAGATTAGCGGGTAGAACCTACAATGAGCAGTTCTTC
>TRBV11-1|TRBJ2-1|many|-|12
CASSSFEVEQFF
TGTGCCAGCAGCTCATTTGAGGTTGAGCAGTTCTTC
>TRBV28|TRBJ2-3|many|-|15
CASSLVTSSSDTQYF
TGTGCCAGCAGTTTGGTGACTAGTTCCTCAGATACGCAGTATTTT
>TRBV6-9|TRBJ1-1|-|TRBD1|13
CASNTGGTTEAFF
TGTGCCAGCAACACAGGGGGAACAACTGAAGCTTTCTTT
>TRBV28|TRBJ2-3|many|-|14
CASITTSSTDTQYF
TGTGCCAGCATAACAACCTCTAGCACAGATACGCAGTATTTT
>TRBV7-9|TRBJ1-1|many|-|14
CASSVGTANTEAFF
TGTGCCAGCAGCGTCGGGACTGCGAACACTGAAGCTTTCTTT
>TRBV28|TRBJ2-7|-|TRBD1|15
CASSQNRGTGYEQYF
TGTGCCAGCAGCCAAAACAGGGGTACAGGCTACGAGCAGTACTTC
>TRBV20-1|TRBJ1-2|many|-|15
CSAPTGGGVNYGYTF
TGCAGTGCTCCTACGGGGGGGGGCGTAAACTATGGCTACACCTTC
>TRBV19|TRBJ1-4|few|-|14
CASSFQGKNEKLFF
TGTGCCAGTAGTTTCCAGGGAAAGAATGAAAAACTGTTTTTT
>TRBV6-1|TRBJ2-5|many|-|15
CASSDLEVVQETQYF
TGTGCCAGCAGTGACTTAGAGGTGGTTCAGGAGACCCAGTACTTC
>TRBV20-1|TRBJ2-7|many|TRBD2|14
CSAVGTSGNYEQYF
TGCAGTGCCGTCGGGACTAGCGGGAATTACGAGCAGTACTTC
>TRBV12-3/TRBV12-4|TRBJ1-2|few|-|13
CASSPDPAEGYTF
TGTGCCAGCAGTCCGGACCCGGCGGAGGGCTACACCTTC
>TRBV5-1|TRBJ1-2|few|-|16
CASSLVRTNPYYGYTF
TGCGCCAGCAGCTTGGTGAGGACAAACCCCTACTATGGCTACACCTTC
>TRBV10-3|TRBJ2-7|many|TRBD2|14
CAISQREGQYEQYF
TGTGCCATCAGTCAGCGGGAGGGCCAATACGAGCAGTACTTC
>TRBV2|TRBJ2-1|-|-|17
CASFGGFGRGGQETQFF
TGTGCCAGCTTTGGGGGGTTTGGGCGAGGCGGCCAAGAGACCCAGTTCTTC
>TRBV20-1|TRBJ1-4|many|-|15
CSATAQRGVREKLFF
TGCAGTGCTACTGCCCAGCGCGGAGTACGTGAAAAACTGTTTTTT
>TRBV25-1|TRBJ2-1|many|TRBD1|15
CASSDPGQGYNEQFF
TGTGCCAGCAGTGATCCGGGACAGGGATACAATGAGCAGTTCTTC
>TRBV12-3/TRBV12-4|TRBJ2-1|many|-|15
CASSLGGNLYNEQFF
TGTGCCAGCAGTTTAGGAGGGAATCTCTACAATGAGCAGTTCTTC
>TRBV11-2|TRBJ2-7|many|-|14
CASRYRLTDYEQYF
TGTGCCAGCAGGTATCGACTAACCGATTACGAGCAGTACTTC
>TRBV9|TRBJ2-3|-|-|15
CASSAGGLNTDTQYF
TGTGCCAGCAGCGCAGGGGGACTCAACACAGATACGCAGTATTTT
>TRBV5-1|TRBJ1-2|-|-|15
CASSSTGTAHYGYTF
TGCGCCAGCAGCTCTACCGGGACGGCACACTATGGCTACACCTTC
>TRBV28|TRBJ2-4|many|-|13
CASRSPGHGIQYF
TGTGCCAGCAGGTCACCGGGACACGGCATTCAGTACTTC
>TRBV12-3/TRBV12-4|TRBJ2-1|many|-|13
CATGLSSYNEQFF
TGTGCCACCGGACTTAGCTCCTACAATGAGCAGTTCTTC
>TRBV3-1|TRBJ1-2|many|TRBD1|15
CASSLRQGLPHGYTF
TGTGCCAGCAGCCTGAGACAGGGGCTTCCCCATGGCTACACCTTC
>TRBV28|TRBJ2-3|many|TRBD1|16
CASSLRRQGASDTQYF
TGTGCCAGCAGTTTAAGGAGACAGGGGGCGTCAGATACGCAGTATTTT
>TRBV20-1|TRBJ1-4|many|-|13
CSASSGAGEKLFF
TGCAGTGCTAGTTCGGGGGCAGGTGAAAAACTGTTTTTT
>TRBV19|TRBJ2-7|few|-|15
CASSYLQGSSYEQYF
TGTGCCAGTAGTTATCTACAGGGATCGAGCTACGAGCAGTACTTC
>TRBV18|TRBJ1-4|many|-|15
CASSPGRGWKEKLFF
TGTGCCAGCTCACCAGGGAGGGGCTGGAAAGAAAAACTGTTTTTT
>TRBV30|TRBJ1-3|-|TRBD1|16
CAWSLGQGYSGNTIYF
TGTGCCTGGAGTTTGGGACAGGGATACTCTGGAAACACCATATATTTT
>TRBV12-3/TRBV12-4|TRBJ1-2|many|-|15
CASGRTGGRDYGYTF
TGTGCCAGCGGCCGGACGGGAGGTCGGGACTATGGCTACACCTTC
>TRBV28|TRBJ1-4|many|TRBD1|19
CASSPRTGVLVRTNEKLFF
TGTGCCAGCAGTCCCCGGACAGGCGTACTAGTTCGAACTAATGAAAAACTGTTTTTT
>TRBV6-1|TRBJ2-7|-|-|13
CASSEQSAYEQYF
TGTGCCAGCAGTGAGCAGTCGGCTTACGAGCAGTACTTC
>TRBV20-1|TRBJ2-1|-|TRBD2|16
CSARDSGGSSYNEQFF
TGCAGTGCTAGAGATAGCGGGGGGAGCTCCTACAATGAGCAGTTCTTC
>TRBV6-1|TRBJ1-1|many|-|12
CASSFDYTEAFF
TGTGCCAGCAGTTTCGACTACACTGAAGCTTTCTTT
>TRBV24-1|TRBJ2-1|many|TRBD2|16
CATSDWRTSGNNEQFF
TGTGCCACCAGTGATTGGAGGACTAGCGGCAACAATGAGCAGTTCTTC
>TRBV3-1|TRBJ1-2|many|TRBD1|15
CASSPIGTANYGYTF
TGTGCCAGCAGCCCTATTGGGACAGCTAACTATGGCTACACCTTC
>TRBV5-1|TRBJ2-1|-|TRBD2|15
CTSSLVAGGPNEQFF
TGCACCAGCAGCTTGGTGGCGGGGGGGCCAAATGAGCAGTTCTTC
>TRBV7-2|TRBJ1-5|-|TRBD1|15
CASRTTGGISQPQHF
TGTGCCAGCAGGACTACAGGGGGCATCAGTCAGCCCCAGCATTTT
>TRBV5-6|TRBJ2-7|many|TRBD1|16
CASSTIPGQGTDEQYF
TGTGCCAGCAGCACGATCCCGGGACAGGGGACTGACGAGCAGTACTTC
>TRBV19|TRBJ2-3|-|-|15
CASSIAGQSTDTQYF
TGTGCCAGTAGTATTGCGGGACAGAGCACAGATACGCAGTATTTT
>TRBV5-6|TRBJ2-2|many|-|14
CASGLGEATGELFF
TGTGCCAGCGGCTTGGGGGAGGCCACCGGGGAGCTGTTTTTT
>TRBV20-1|TRBJ2-1|many|TRBD2|14
CSAPLGSGGRKQFF
TGCAGTGCACCCCTTGGTAGCGGGGGGCGCAAGCAGTTCTTC
>TRBV12-3/TRBV12-4|TRBJ2-3|many|-|14
CASSLGQGIDTQYF
TGTGCCAGCAGTTTGGGGCAGGGGATAGATACGCAGTATTTT
>TRBV11-2|TRBJ2-2|many|TRBD2|19
CASSSARLAGEGNTGELFF
TGTGCCAGCAGCTCAGCGAGACTAGCGGGAGAGGGGAACACCGGGGAGCTGTTTTTT
>TRBV6-1|TRBJ1-5|many|-|13
CASSPNRDQPQHF
TGTGCCAGCAGTCCTAACAGGGATCAGCCCCAGCATTTT
>TRBV5-1|TRBJ2-2|-|TRBD1|16
CASSPLQGESTGELFF
TGCGCCAGCAGCCCGTTACAGGGGGAGTCCACCGGGGAGCTGTTTTTT
>TRBV24-1|TRBJ2-5|-|-|14
CATSDGAPRGTQYF
TGTGCCACCAGTGACGGGGCCCCAAGGGGGACCCAGTACTTC
>TRBV6-2/TRBV6-3|TRBJ2-1|many|-|11
CATLEYNEQFF
TGTGCCACTCTGGAGTACAATGAGCAGTTCTTC
>TRBV20-1|TRBJ2-2|many|-|14
CSARTGRHTGELFF
TGCAGTGCTAGAACCGGCCGACATACCGGGGAGCTGTTTTTT
>TRBV30|TRBJ2-1|many|-|14
CAWNPPNLPNEQFF
TGTGCCTGGAACCCCCCAAACCTCCCCAATGAGCAGTTCTTC
>TRBV20-1|TRBJ1-5|many|-|14
CSAYRGGRLLAQHF
TGCAGTGCTTACCGAGGAGGCCGCCTATTGGCCCAGCATTTT
>TRBV7-3|TRBJ2-3|many|TRBD2|16
CASSQSAGTSGGTQYF
TGTGCCAGCAGCCAAAGTGCAGGGACTAGCGGTGGCACGCAGTATTTT
>TRBV28|TRBJ2-3|many|-|14
CASSLAERTDTQYF
TGTGCCAGCAGTTTGGCGGAACGCACAGATACGCAGTATTTT
>TRBV30|TRBJ2-7|many|-|12
CASSVGYHEQYF
TGTGCCTCCTCCGTGGGGTACCACGAGCAGTACTTC
>TRBV6-2/TRBV6-3|TRBJ1-5|many|-|18
CASSYGEVGPYSNQPQHF
TGTGCCAGCAGTTACGGGGAAGTGGGGCCCTATAGCAATCAGCCCCAGCATTTT
>TRBV28|TRBJ2-7|many|TRBD1|15
CASLSPGTGGGEQYF
TGTGCCAGCCTCTCTCCCGGGACAGGGGGTGGCGAGCAGTACTTC
>TRBV6-5|TRBJ2-2|few|-|15
CASSYSQGWTGELFF
TGTGCCAGCAGTTACTCGCAGGGGTGGACCGGGGAGCTGTTTTTT
>TRBV6-1|TRBJ2-7|many|TRBD1|13
CATAPGQVYEQYF
TGTGCCACCGCTCCGGGACAGGTCTACGAGCAGTACTTC
>TRBV2|TRBJ1-1|many|TRBD1|13
CAGRTGGLTEAFF
TGTGCCGGAAGGACAGGGGGACTCACTGAAGCTTTCTTT